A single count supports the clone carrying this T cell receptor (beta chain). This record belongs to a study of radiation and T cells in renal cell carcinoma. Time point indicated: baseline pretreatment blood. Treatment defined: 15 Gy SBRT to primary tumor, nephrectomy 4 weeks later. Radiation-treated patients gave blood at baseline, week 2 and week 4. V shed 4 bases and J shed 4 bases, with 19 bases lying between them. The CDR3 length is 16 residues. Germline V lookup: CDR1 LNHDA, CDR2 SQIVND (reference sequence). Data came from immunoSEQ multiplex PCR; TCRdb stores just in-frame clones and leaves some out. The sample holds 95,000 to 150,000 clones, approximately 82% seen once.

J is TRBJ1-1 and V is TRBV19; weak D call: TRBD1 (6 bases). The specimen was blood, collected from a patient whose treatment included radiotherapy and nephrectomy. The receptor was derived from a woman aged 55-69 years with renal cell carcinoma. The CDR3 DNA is TGTGCCAGTAGTACGCCTTTTGGGGGGCTAAGCACTGAAGCTTTCTTT. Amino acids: CASSTPFGGLSTEAFF.